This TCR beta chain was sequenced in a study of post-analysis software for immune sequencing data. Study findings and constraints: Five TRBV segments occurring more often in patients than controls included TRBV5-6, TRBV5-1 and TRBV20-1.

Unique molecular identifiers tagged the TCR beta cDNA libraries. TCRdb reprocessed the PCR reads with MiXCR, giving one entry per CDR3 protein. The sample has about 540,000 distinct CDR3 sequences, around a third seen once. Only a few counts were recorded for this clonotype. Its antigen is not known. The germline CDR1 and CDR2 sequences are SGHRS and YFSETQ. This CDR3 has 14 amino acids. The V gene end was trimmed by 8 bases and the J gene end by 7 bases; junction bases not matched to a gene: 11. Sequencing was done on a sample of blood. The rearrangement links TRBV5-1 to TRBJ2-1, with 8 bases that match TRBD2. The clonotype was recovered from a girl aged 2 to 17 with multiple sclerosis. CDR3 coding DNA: TGCGCCAGTCGGGGGACTAGTCGGGCTAATGAGCAGTTCTTC. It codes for CASRGTSRANEQFF.